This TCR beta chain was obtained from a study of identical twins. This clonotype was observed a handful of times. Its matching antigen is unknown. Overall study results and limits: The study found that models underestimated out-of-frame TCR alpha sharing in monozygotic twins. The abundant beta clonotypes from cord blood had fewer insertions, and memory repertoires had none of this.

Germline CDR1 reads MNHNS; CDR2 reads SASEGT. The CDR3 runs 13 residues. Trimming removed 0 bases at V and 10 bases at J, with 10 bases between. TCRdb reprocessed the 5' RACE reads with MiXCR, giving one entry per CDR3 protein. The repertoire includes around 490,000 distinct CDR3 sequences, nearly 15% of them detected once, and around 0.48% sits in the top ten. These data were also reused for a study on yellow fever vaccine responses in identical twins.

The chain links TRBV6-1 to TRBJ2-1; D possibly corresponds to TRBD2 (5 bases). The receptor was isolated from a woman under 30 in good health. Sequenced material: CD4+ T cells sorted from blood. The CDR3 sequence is CASSEAWRVEQFF. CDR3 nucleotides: TGTGCCAGCAGTGAAGCCTGGCGGGTAGAGCAGTTCTTC.